A single sample is the source of the 21 T cell receptor beta chains below, sequenced in a study of CD8 T cells in ankylosing spondylitis. Study results and limitations: Seemingly distinctive of ankylosing spondylitis blood was a TCR beta motif formed by eight highly homologous variants.

Their antigens remain unidentified. TCRdb ran MiXCR on the 5' RACE reads and lists one entry per CDR3 protein. This sample carries approximately 440,000 distinct CDR3 sequences, 17% of them seen once, and the ten largest clones take over 1%. Sequencing was done on a sample of blood, either unsorted or a sorted T cell fraction (not recorded which). The receptors here all came from a male donor with ankylosing spondylitis.

This clonotype has a handful of counts. This chain joins TRBV7-2 and TRBJ2-3, with D perhaps given as TRBD1 or TRBD2 (5 bases each). The CDR3 spans 16 residues. Germline CDR1 SGHTA, CDR2 FQGNSA. Trimming shortened V by 4 bases and J by 0 bases, and 14 bases separated the two germline ends. The CDR3 sequence is CASSSMGPMSTDTQYF. The CDR3 DNA reads as TGTGCCAGCAGCTCGATGGGACCGATGAGCACAGATACGCAGTATTTT. Full variable domain (missing parts from reference TRBV7-2 and TRBJ2-3): GAGVSQSPSNKVTEKGKDVELRCDPISGHTALYWYRQSLGQGLEFLIYFQGNSAPDKSGLPSDRFSAERTGGSVSTLTIQRTQQEDSAVYLCASSSMGPMSTDTQYFGPGTRLTVL.

The chain recombines TRBV25-1 with TRBJ2-7; no clear D. Trimming cost V 10 bases and J 4 bases, with 17 bases left between them. Germline V gene data show CDR1 as MGHDK and CDR2 as SYGVNS. The CDR3 covers 13 residues. The CDR3 is CATTGTWGYEQYF. Here the CDR3 DNA reads TGTGCCACCACGGGTACATGGGGATACGAGCAGTACTTC.

V gene TRBV19 combines with J gene TRBJ1-1; D gene uncertain. V was trimmed by 9 bases and J by 0 bases, leaving 5 bases between them. Germline V gene lookup returns CDR1 LNHDA and CDR2 SQIVND (reference sequence). CDR3 size: 11 residues. This chain's CDR3 is CARWLNTEAFF. CDR3 DNA: TGTGCCAGATGGTTGAACACTGAAGCTTTCTTT.

V gene TRBV11-1 combines with J gene TRBJ1-1; D perhaps matches TRBD1 (6 bases). CDR3 size: 14 residues. V was cut by 3 bases and J by 2 bases, with 10 bases left in between. From germline, CDR1 is SGHAT and CDR2 FQDESV (reference sequence). CDR3 residues: CASSFQQGNTEAFF. DNA for the CDR3: TGTGCCAGCAGCTTTCAACAGGGAAACACTGAAGCTTTCTTT.

The table lists this clonotype with a few counts. The chain carries TRBV7-9 and TRBJ2-5, with D uncertain. The CDR3 consists of 14 residues. The germline gives CDR1 SEHNR, CDR2 FQNEAQ (reference sequence). V was cut by 8 bases and J by 0 bases, with 13 bases left in between. The CDR3 DNA follows: TGTGCCAGCTCATACTCCGGGTACCAAGAGACCCAGTACTTC. It is translated as CASSYSGYQETQYF.

This clonotype has ten or more counts. The chain carries TRBV12-3 or TRBV12-4 and TRBJ2-3; 11 nucleotides line up with TRBD1. CDR3 length: 14 residues. The trim removed 6 bases at V and 6 bases at J, leaving 5 bases unmatched. The CDR3 DNA reads as TGTGCCAGCAGCCGGGACAGGGGGTTGGATACGCAGTATTTT. This sequence encodes CASSRDRGLDTQYF.

This rearrangement joins TRBV10-3 to TRBJ1-2; no clear D. From germline, CDR1 is ENHRY and CDR2 SYGVKD. The V end lost 9 bases, the J end lost 4 bases, and 15 bases lay between the germline ends. The length of the CDR3 is 13 residues. This CDR3 reads CAMQPDGIYGYTF. For the CDR3, the DNA is TGTGCCATGCAACCAGACGGAATCTATGGCTACACCTTC.

In this sample, this clonotype turned up a few times. The chain uses TRBV10-3 and TRBJ2-2; D may be TRBD2 (6 bases). The CDR3 extends over 15 amino acids. V lost 0 bases, J lost 2 bases, and 7 bases lay in between. The germline CDR1 and CDR2 sequences are ENHRY and SYGVKD. The CDR3 loop reads CAISESGSNTGELFF. CDR3 DNA: TGTGCCATCAGTGAGTCCGGGAGTAACACCGGGGAGCTGTTTTTT.

The chain joins TRBV5-1 to TRBJ2-3; 9 bases are a match to TRBD2. The trim removed 0 bases at V and 5 bases at J, leaving 10 bases unmatched. Germline-derived CDR1 and CDR2 are SGHRS and YFSETQ. The CDR3 is made up of 17 amino acids. CDR3 sequence: CASSLAAGSGGGDTQYF. The CDR3 DNA follows: TGCGCCAGCAGCTTGGCCGCTGGTAGCGGGGGTGGAGATACGCAGTATTTT.

This clonotype was detected only a few times. This sequence joins TRBV12-3 or TRBV12-4 and TRBJ2-1; a possible D gene is TRBD2 (6 bases). CDR3 length: 15 residues. Trimming cost V 8 bases and J 2 bases, with 16 bases left between them. The CDR3 DNA reads as TGTGCCAGCGGGGGGAAAAACAACCCCTACAATGAGCAGTTCTTC. This codes for CASGGKNNPYNEQFF.

V usage is TRBV12-3 or TRBV12-4 and J usage is TRBJ1-1, with no clear D. The CDR3 length is 15 residues. With 3 bases removed from V and 0 bases from J, the gap between germline ends came to 11 bases. The DNA for the CDR3 is TGTGCCAGCAGTTTCTGGGCAGGCATGAACACTGAAGCTTTCTTT. It codes for CASSFWAGMNTEAFF.

V gene TRBV5-1 combines with J gene TRBJ2-7; 10 bases match TRBD1. This CDR3 is built from 14 residues. Germline V gene data show CDR1 as SGHRS and CDR2 as YFSETQ. Trimming at V came to 4 bases and at J to 5 bases, leaving 6 bases not matched to a gene. In DNA form, the CDR3 reads TGCGCCAGCAGCGCGACAGGGGGCGTGGACGAGCAGTACTTC. Translation gives CASSATGGVDEQYF.

This clonotype was seen only a few times. This chain joins TRBV4-2 and TRBJ2-5; D uncertain. This CDR3 region has 15 residues. V was trimmed by 0 bases and J by 1 base, leaving 9 bases between them. Germline V gives CDR1 LGHNA, CDR2 YNFKEQ. CDR3 bases: TGTGCCAGCAGCCAAGATTGGGATGGCCAAGAGACCCAGTACTTC. Encoded protein: CASSQDWDGQETQYF.

The V and J genes are TRBV7-2 and TRBJ2-1, with D tentatively TRBD1 (6 bases). This CDR3 has 16 amino acids. The V end lost 5 bases, the J end lost 9 bases, and 23 bases lay between the germline ends. Germline CDR1 reads SGHTA; CDR2 reads FQGNSA. This CDR3 reads CASSTTGDTSLREQFF. CDR3 DNA sequence: TGTGCCAGCAGCACTACTGGGGACACCAGCCTGCGTGAGCAGTTCTTC. Drawing the rest from reference TRBV7-2 and TRBJ2-1, the complete variable domain is GAGVSQSPSNKVTEKGKDVELRCDPISGHTALYWYRQSLGQGLEFLIYFQGNSAPDKSGLPSDRFSAERTGGSVSTLTIQRTQQEDSAVYLCASSTTGDTSLREQFFGPGTRLTVL.

Written as DNA, the CDR3 is TGTGCCAGCAGGGTACAGGGGGCTGGAGATACGCAGTATTTT. Translating it yields CASRVQGAGDTQYF. This chain joins TRBV6-1 and TRBJ2-3, with TRBD1 identical over 9 bases. CDR1 is MNHNS and CDR2 is SASEGT in the germline V gene. V lost 6 bases, J lost 5 bases, and 6 bases stayed unmatched. The CDR3 has 14 residues.

This clonotype has only a few counts. The chain employs TRBV9 and TRBJ2-1; 8 bases fit TRBD1. V lost 0 bases and J lost 4; bases outside the gene matches: 6. Germline lookup yields CDR1 SGDLS and CDR2 YYNGEE. This CDR3 has 16 residues. The CDR3 protein is CASSVATQGAYNEQFF. As DNA, the CDR3 is TGTGCCAGCAGCGTAGCTACCCAGGGGGCGTACAATGAGCAGTTCTTC.

The chain employs TRBV6-5 and TRBJ2-1; 12 positions agree with TRBD1. The CDR3 length is 16 residues. The V gene's germline CDR1 is MNHEY and CDR2 SVGAGI. The trim removed 4 bases at V and 6 bases at J, leaving 7 bases unmatched. For the CDR3, the DNA is TGTGCCAGCAGTTGGGCGGGACAGGGGGCGGGCAATGAGCAGTTCTTC. This translates into CASSWAGQGAGNEQFF.

The V and J genes are TRBV20-1 and TRBJ2-1; TRBD2 agrees at 11 bases. The germline V gene has CDR1 DFQATT and CDR2 SNEGSKA (reference sequence). V gave up 7 bases and J gave up 9 bases; unmatched junction bases: 11. The CDR3 covers 14 residues. The CDR3 DNA sequence: TGCAGTGGGGATCTAGCGGGAGGTAAAGGTGAGCAGTTCTTC. Translated, it gives CSGDLAGGKGEQFF.

This clonotype was counted only a few times. The rearrangement links TRBV11-3 to TRBJ2-5, with D possibly TRBD2 on 6 matching bases. Trimming cost V 1 base and J 1 base, with 10 bases left between them. The CDR3 runs 15 residues. In germline, CDR1 is SGHNT, CDR2 YENEEA. CDR3 protein: CASSLGGDPQETQYF. The CDR3 DNA sequence: TGTGCCAGCAGCTTAGGGGGGGATCCCCAAGAGACCCAGTACTTC.

There are a few counts of this clonotype. The V gene is TRBV5-1, the J gene TRBJ1-2; 12 bases are a match to TRBD1. Germline assignment: CDR1 SGHRS and CDR2 YFSETQ. With 0 bases clipped from V and 7 bases from J, the junction kept 1 base outside the gene matches. This CDR3 is 14 amino acids long. The CDR3 DNA reads as TGCGCCAGCAGCTTGGTGGGACAGGGGGCTGGCTACACCTTC. This codes for CASSLVGQGAGYTF. The full variable domain, with the rest looked up from reference TRBV5-1 and TRBJ1-2, is KAGVTQTPRYLIKTRGQQVTLSCSPISGHRSVSWYQQTPGQGLQFLFEYFSETQRNKGNFPGRFSGRQFSNSRSEMNVSTLELGDSALYLCASSLVGQGAGYTFGSGTRLTVV.

Only a few counts were recorded for this clonotype. The chain has TRBV5-1 and TRBJ2-5; D possibly corresponds to TRBD1 (5 bases). V lost 3 bases and J 5 bases, leaving 14 bases between the germline ends. This CDR3 has 14 amino acids. Germline V CDR1 and CDR2: SGHRS, YFSETQ. CDR3 nucleotide sequence: TGCGCCAGCAGCTCAGGAAAGGGGTGGGAGACCCAGTACTTC. Translated: CASSSGKGWETQYF.